The present entry profiles one T cell receptor (beta chain) with its context. CDR3 length: 17 amino acids. Germline V gene sequence: CDR1 WNHNN, CDR2 SYGVQD (reference sequence). V trimming: 4 bases; J trimming: 4 bases; junction bases outside the gene matches: 13. Original data processing: Counts of nucleated cells, estimated from reference gene primer amplification, were obtained. TCRdb's table, derived via immunoSEQ multiplex PCR, lists solely in-frame clones and lacks some. That table supplies the V and J calls and clone size; D and trimming were determined from the DNA. The table has approximately 58,000 clones, approximately 80% seen once. The entry originates in a study of blood T cell repertoires in COVID-19. Study-wide background: Specimens from acute and convalescent COVID-19 originated in the United States, Italy and Spain. The analysed material was cDNA or gDNA that came from T cells, B-cell-depleted T cells, or PBMCs.

The clonotype was recovered from a man in his fifties or sixties with COVID-19, enrolled during active disease. The chain uses TRBV10-1 and TRBJ1-2, with 9 bases that match TRBD1. Sequencing was performed on peripheral blood. This chain's CDR3 is CASSARDRVKPLYGYTF. DNA of the CDR3: TGCGCCAGCAGTGCCCGGGACAGGGTAAAACCCCTCTATGGCTACACCTTC.